The T cell receptor beta chain described here comes from a study of T cells expressing NK-cell markers. The germline CDR1 and CDR2 sequences are SQVTM and ANQGSEA. This CDR3 region has 14 residues. Study outcomes and limitations: Unclear, still, was the HCMV specificity of the expanded NKG2C+ T cell clones.

In regard to this clonotype: The antigen is unknown.

TCRdb re-called the 5' RACE reads and catalogs CDR3 proteins one per entry, DNA excluded. The listing records some 410,000 distinct CDR3 sequences. This clonotype originated in a woman aged 18 to 69 in good health. Source material: blood T cells: a sorted CD56 or NKG2C T cell subset, CD4+ or CD8+ T cells, or bulk PBMC T cells (not recorded which). V usage is TRBV29-1 and J usage is TRBJ1-2; with no DNA, the TCRdb D assignment of TRBD1 cannot be verified. The CDR3 sequence: CSVVIPGTGIGYTF.